Included here is one TCR beta chain sequence, with context. Its antigen is not identified. The ends were cut back, 0 bases at V and 3 bases at J, with 21 bases in the middle. Germline V lookup: CDR1 LNHNV, CDR2 YYDKDF (reference sequence). The CDR3 spans 18 residues. Produced via immunoSEQ multiplex PCR; TCRdb's table is partial and in-frame only. In the table there are 50,000 to 65,000 clones, about 96% of which are singletons. This specimen belongs to a study of cytomegalovirus exposure and HLA in healthy donors. Study-level findings and limits: CMV antigen specificity was confirmed in vitro for a few CMV-associated chains.

The chain joins TRBV15 to TRBJ2-7, with D possibly TRBD2 on 6 matching bases. Material for sequencing was PBMCs. The source of this sequence is a woman between 18 and 29 years old in good health and CMV-seronegative. The CDR3 DNA reads as TGTGCCACCAGCAGAGAGCCGTTGGGGCGGGGCCCGGGCTACGAGCAGTACTTC. Protein: CATSREPLGRGPGYEQYF.